This entry features one TCR beta chain sequence. Its antigen target is currently unknown. No much larger clone is present one base from it, and per-base qualities are unavailable. The time point label on this specimen signifies: baseline before first vaccination. The vaccinee samples were drawn from two UK trials, COV001 and COV002, one of which was a single-blind randomized controlled phase 2/3 trial testing AZD1222 (ChAdOx1 nCoV-19) in healthy adults. For TCRbeta chain sequencing, PBMC samples from trial participants were taken at day 0 and at day 28 after the second dose. The CDR3 regions of human TCRbeta chains were analyzed by immunosequencing. The authors' analysis ran thus. TCRs in the repertoires were compared against a reference library of SARS-CoV-2-specific TCRs that had been generated with the MIRA antigen-specificity platform. Breadth was defined as the fraction of unique TCRs that were SARS-CoV-2-associated, and depth was defined as the fraction of total T cells that were SARS-CoV-2-associated. Using the MIRA data, each spike-specific TCR was mapped to the spike region that the TCR reacts to and placed in a CD4 or CD8 class. Log10-transformed breadth and depth values were compared by one-way ANOVA with Sidak's multiple comparisons tests. TCRdb took over this immuneACCESS table, retaining in-frame rearrangements with V and J assigned. Such tables are incomplete; in checked studies, under half of the missing clones stem from an unresolved V gene, and the remainder is unexplained. V and J calls and clone size are copied from that table; D and trimming were computed from the DNA. This sample lists about 130,000 clones; 88% were detected once. The ten most abundant clones make up under 9% of the sample.

The sample is drawn from a study of T cell responses to AZD1222 COVID-19 vaccine (dated by TCRdb to about 2021). Notes on the research overall: Because spike-specific TCR depth and breadth did not differ between the two schedules, AZD1222 recipients who got a second dose at roughly 4 weeks were pooled with those who got a second dose at roughly 12 weeks. TCR sequencing covered more than 230 trial participants: 207 given two doses of AZD1222 and 26 given two doses of MenACWY control vaccine. Enrollment into the trials was organized by age into subgroups of 18-55, 56-69 and 70-plus years, and those subgroups contained about 150, 27 and 61 TCR-sequenced participants, respectively.

CDR1 and CDR2 were assigned from the germline V gene (reference sequence) as MNHEY and SMNVEV. V loses 4 bases, J loses 7 bases, and the germline ends lie 11 bases apart. The CDR3 holds 12 amino acids from the cysteine to the phenylalanine. This entry keeps only the CDR3 DNA: 36 bases, framed from base 1. Beyond this particular receptor, the publication reports: Because no samples from the day 14 peak response were available, repertoires could be characterized only after the peak T cell response. Conclusions about previously exposed vaccinees are limited because only a handful of AZD1222 recipients were SARS-CoV-2 seropositive at baseline. Reportedly, almost half of the unique spike-specific TCRs recognized epitopes lying outside the regions that are mutated in the B.1.351 and B.1.1.7 variants. In the small 56-69-year group, the increase in depth fell short of significance, most likely because of low power. After two AZD1222 doses, spike-specific TCR breadth and depth were significantly higher than at day 0 and than in MenACWY recipients. CD4 TCRs associated with the vaccine covered the entire spike protein, and the dominant responses were in regions 160-218 and 743-854. Participants were mostly white British, with more females than males. The authors suggested clonal diversity may have been underestimated.

Sequencing used peripheral blood, obtained on day 0 of AZD1222 vaccination. The receptor comes from an adult in good health. Recombination joined TRBV27 with TRBJ2-7; the D gene remains uncertain. The CDR3 is CASSSAVGEQYF. The DNA sequence is TGTGCCAGCAGTTCCGCCGTGGGGGAGCAGTACTTC.